The rows below give T cell receptor beta chains drawn from one sample of a study of cytomegalovirus exposure and HLA in healthy donors. Profiled with immunoSEQ multiplex PCR; TCRdb holds only in-frame clones, not every one. Here the sample spans about 160,000 clones, around 85% being singletons. Sequencing was carried out using PBMCs. Receptors were obtained from a man aged 25-45 years in good health and CMV-seropositive. Both conserved end residues are part of each CDR3. A D gene is named only where the DNA matches it firmly. Size values are once, few and many counts, or a class for expanded clones, and some rows have none.

v_gene,abundance,len,d_gene,j_gene,CDR3aa,CDR3nt
TRBV7-9,.,15,.,TRBJ1-5,CASSLGQYSNQPQHF,TGTGCCAGCAGCTTAGGGCAGTATAGCAATCAGCCCCAGCATTTT
TRBV30,.,14,.,TRBJ1-5,CAWSRRIGNQPQHF,TGTGCCTGGAGTCGGAGGATAGGCAATCAGCCCCAGCATTTT
TRBV9,.,15,.,TRBJ1-1,CASTLSSGVNTEAFF,TGTGCCAGCACCCTTAGTTCAGGGGTAAACACTGAAGCTTTCTTT
TRBV6-5,once,15,TRBD2,TRBJ2-5,CASSLSGGGRETQYF,TGTGCCAGCAGTCTTAGCGGGGGTGGTCGGGAGACCCAGTACTTC
TRBV5-1,.,15,TRBD1,TRBJ2-1,CASSSGQGVYNEQFF,TGCGCCAGCAGCTCCGGACAGGGGGTTTACAATGAGCAGTTCTTC
TRBV27,.,15,.,TRBJ2-3,CASSFWSGVTDTQYF,TGTGCCAGCAGTTTTTGGTCAGGGGTCACAGATACGCAGTATTTT
TRBV25-1,.,14,TRBD2,TRBJ2-3,CASRRAGGTDTQYF,TGTGCCAGCCGCCGGGCGGGGGGAACAGATACGCAGTATTTT
TRBV27,.,15,.,TRBJ2-7,CASSLWAQGRYEQYF,TGTGCCAGCAGTTTATGGGCACAGGGACGCTACGAGCAGTACTTC
TRBV27,.,14,.,TRBJ1-5,CASSPGCGAQPQHF,TGTGCCAGCAGTCCGGGCTGTGGGGCTCAGCCCCAGCATTTT
TRBV6-5,.,15,.,TRBJ1-2,CASSYWSTGSYGYTF,TGTGCCAGCAGTTACTGGTCCACAGGGAGCTATGGCTACACCTTC
TRBV19,once,13,TRBD1,TRBJ2-7,CASSRDHRGGQYF,TGTGCCAGTAGTCGGGACCACAGGGGCGGGCAGTACTTC
TRBV6-1,.,14,.,TRBJ1-3,CASRTGSAGNTIYF,TGTGCCAGCAGGACAGGTAGCGCTGGAAACACCATATATTTT
TRBV7-9,.,15,.,TRBJ2-5,CASSPTGRQQETQYF,TGTGCCAGCAGCCCGACCGGACGACAGCAAGAGACCCAGTACTTC
TRBV27,.,15,.,TRBJ1-3,CAAGSWEGSGNTIYF,TGTGCCGCGGGTTCCTGGGAGGGCTCTGGAAACACCATATATTTT
TRBV10-3,.,16,TRBD1,TRBJ1-5,CAISEGTGGRNQPQHF,TGTGCCATCAGTGAGGGGACAGGGGGACGTAATCAGCCCCAGCATTTT
TRBV9,.,12,.,TRBJ1-6,CASSPSNSPLHF,TGTGCCAGCAGTCCCAGTAATTCACCCCTCCACTTT
TRBV27,.,15,TRBD2,TRBJ2-1,CASSFTSGGNNEQFF,TGTGCCAGCAGTTTTACTAGCGGGGGCAACAATGAGCAGTTCTTC
TRBV5-4,.,15,TRBD1,TRBJ1-5,CASSLGGTDNQPQHF,TGTGCCAGCAGCTTGGGTGGGACAGACAATCAGCCCCAGCATTTT
TRBV5-6,.,15,.,TRBJ1-4,CASSRGFTTNEKLFF,TGTGCCAGCAGCCGGGGGTTTACAACTAATGAAAAACTGTTTTTT
TRBV6-5,.,15,TRBD2,TRBJ2-5,CASSYFGLAEETQYF,TGTGCCAGCAGTTACTTCGGCCTAGCGGAAGAGACCCAGTACTTC
TRBV7-9,.,16,TRBD2,TRBJ2-5,CASSQEGGGARETQYF,TGTGCCAGCTCCCAGGAAGGCGGGGGGGCCAGGGAGACCCAGTACTTC
TRBV28,.,14,TRBD1,TRBJ2-7,CASSLGDRAYEQYF,TGTGCCAGCAGTTTGGGGGACAGGGCCTACGAGCAGTACTTC